This T cell receptor (beta chain) stems from a study of blood T cell repertoires in COVID-19. At the level of the study: Acute and convalescent COVID-19 samples came from the United States, Italy and Spain. In each case, the material was cDNA or gDNA derived from T cells, B-cell-depleted T cells, or PBMCs.

Original methodology: Reference gene primer amplification yielded estimated nucleated cell counts. Method: immunoSEQ multiplex PCR; TCRdb's copy keeps in-frame clones and lacks some. The V and J calls and the clone size are those of that table, but D and trimming were determined from the DNA. Counted here are some 45,000 clones, more than 70% occurring once; the ten biggest clones make up roughly an eighth. Germline V gene lookup returns CDR1 SGHVS and CDR2 FNYEAQ. Trimming took off 5 bases at V and 3 bases at J, with 16 bases between the two ends. The CDR3 totals 15 residues. Material: peripheral blood. This chain joins TRBV7-6 and TRBJ2-5, with D maybe TRBD2 (6 bases). The clonotype was recovered from a human donor in a cohort sampled during active COVID-19. CDR3 nucleotides: TGTGCCAGCAGCAACCGGGGAGCGGGCGAAGAGACCCAGTACTTC. Translating gives CASSNRGAGEETQYF.